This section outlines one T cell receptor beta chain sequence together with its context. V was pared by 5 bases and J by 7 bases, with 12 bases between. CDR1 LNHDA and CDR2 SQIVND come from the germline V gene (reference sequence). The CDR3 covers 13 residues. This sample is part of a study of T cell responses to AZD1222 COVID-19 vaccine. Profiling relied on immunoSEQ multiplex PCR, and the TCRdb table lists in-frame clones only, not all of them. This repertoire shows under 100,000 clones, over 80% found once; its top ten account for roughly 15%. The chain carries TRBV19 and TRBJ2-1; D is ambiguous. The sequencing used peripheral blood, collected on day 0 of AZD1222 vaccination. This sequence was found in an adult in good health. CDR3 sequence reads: CASSPQTQNEQFF. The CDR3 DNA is TGTGCCAGTAGTCCCCAGACTCAAAATGAGCAGTTCTTC.